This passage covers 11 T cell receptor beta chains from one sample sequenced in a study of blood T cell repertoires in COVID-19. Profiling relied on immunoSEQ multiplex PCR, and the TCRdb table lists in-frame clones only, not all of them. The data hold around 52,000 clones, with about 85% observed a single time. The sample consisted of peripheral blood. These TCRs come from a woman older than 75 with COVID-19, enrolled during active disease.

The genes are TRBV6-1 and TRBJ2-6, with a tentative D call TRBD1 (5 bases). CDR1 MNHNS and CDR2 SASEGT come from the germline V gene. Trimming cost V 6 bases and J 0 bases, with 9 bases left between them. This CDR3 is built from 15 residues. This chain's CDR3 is CASRKGLSGANVLTF. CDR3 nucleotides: TGTGCCAGCAGAAAGGGGCTCTCTGGGGCCAACGTCCTGACTTTC.

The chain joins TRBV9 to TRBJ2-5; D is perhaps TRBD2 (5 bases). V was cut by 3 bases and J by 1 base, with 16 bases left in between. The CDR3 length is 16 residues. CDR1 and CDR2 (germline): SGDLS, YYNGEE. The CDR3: CASSETWRASQETQYF. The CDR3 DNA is TGTGCCAGCAGCGAGACTTGGCGGGCGAGCCAAGAGACCCAGTACTTC.

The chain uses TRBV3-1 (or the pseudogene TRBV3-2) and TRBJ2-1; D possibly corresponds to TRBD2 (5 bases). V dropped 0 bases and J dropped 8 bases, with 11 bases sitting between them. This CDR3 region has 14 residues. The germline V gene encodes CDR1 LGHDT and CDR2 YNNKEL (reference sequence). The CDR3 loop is CASSQDLSRDEQFF. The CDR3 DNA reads TGTGCCAGCAGCCAAGATCTATCGCGGGATGAGCAGTTCTTC.

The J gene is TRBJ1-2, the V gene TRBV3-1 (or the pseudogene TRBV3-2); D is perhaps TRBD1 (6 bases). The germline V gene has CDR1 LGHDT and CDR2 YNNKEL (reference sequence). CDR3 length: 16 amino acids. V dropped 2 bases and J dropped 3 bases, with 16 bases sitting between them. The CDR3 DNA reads TGTGCCAGCAGCCAACAGGGAATCTCAGGGGACTATGGCTACACCTTC. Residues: CASSQQGISGDYGYTF.

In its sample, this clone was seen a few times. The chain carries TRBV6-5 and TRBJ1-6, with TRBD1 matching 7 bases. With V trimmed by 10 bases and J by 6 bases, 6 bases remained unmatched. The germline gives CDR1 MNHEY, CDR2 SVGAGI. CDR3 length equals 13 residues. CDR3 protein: CATSGQTNSPLHF. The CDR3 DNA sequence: TGTGCCACCTCGGGACAGACTAATTCACCCCTCCACTTT.

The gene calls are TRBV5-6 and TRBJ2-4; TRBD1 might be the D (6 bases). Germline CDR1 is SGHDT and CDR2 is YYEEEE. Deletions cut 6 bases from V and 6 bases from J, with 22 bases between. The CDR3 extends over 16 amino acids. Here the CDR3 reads CASTLGPRGQPNIQYF. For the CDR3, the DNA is TGTGCCAGCACCCTTGGTCCCCGCGGACAGCCAAACATTCAGTACTTC.

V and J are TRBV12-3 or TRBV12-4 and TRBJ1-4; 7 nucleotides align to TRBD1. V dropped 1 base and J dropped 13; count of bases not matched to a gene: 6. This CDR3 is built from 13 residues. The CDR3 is CASSLVLGQSLFF. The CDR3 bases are TGTGCCAGCAGTTTAGTTTTGGGACAGTCACTGTTTTTT.

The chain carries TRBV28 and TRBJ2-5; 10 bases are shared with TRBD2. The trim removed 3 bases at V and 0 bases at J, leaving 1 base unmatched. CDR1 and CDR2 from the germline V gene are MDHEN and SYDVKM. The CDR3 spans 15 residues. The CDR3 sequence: CASSFTSGNQETQYF. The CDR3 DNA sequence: TGTGCCAGCAGTTTTACTAGCGGGAACCAAGAGACCCAGTACTTC. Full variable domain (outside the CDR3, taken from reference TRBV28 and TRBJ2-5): DVKVTQSSRYLVKRTGEKVFLECVQDMDHENMFWYRQDPGLGLRLIYFSYDVKMKEKGDIPEGYSVSREKKERFSLILESASTNQTSMYLCASSFTSGNQETQYFGPGTRLLVL.

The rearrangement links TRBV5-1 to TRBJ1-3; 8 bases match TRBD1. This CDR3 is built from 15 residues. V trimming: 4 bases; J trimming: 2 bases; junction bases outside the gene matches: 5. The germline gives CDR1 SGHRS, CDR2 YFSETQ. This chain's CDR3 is CASSGQGAPGNTIYF. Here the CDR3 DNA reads TGCGCCAGCAGCGGCCAGGGGGCGCCTGGAAACACCATATATTTT.

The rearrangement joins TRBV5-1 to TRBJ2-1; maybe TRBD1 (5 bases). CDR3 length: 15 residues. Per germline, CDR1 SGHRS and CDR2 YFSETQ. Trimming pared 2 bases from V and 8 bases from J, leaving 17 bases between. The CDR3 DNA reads TGCGCCAGCAGCTTTTCAGGGTTCGGTTCAGATGAGCAGTTCTTC. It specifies CASSFSGFGSDEQFF.

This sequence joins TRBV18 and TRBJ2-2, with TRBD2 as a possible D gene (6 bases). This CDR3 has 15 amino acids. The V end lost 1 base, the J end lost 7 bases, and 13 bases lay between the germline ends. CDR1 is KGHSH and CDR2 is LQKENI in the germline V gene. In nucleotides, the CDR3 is TGTGCCAGCTCACCACTGGGACTCACAGGCGGGGAGCTGTTTTTT. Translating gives CASSPLGLTGGELFF.